The entry below gives a single TCR beta chain sequence along with its context. The antigen is undetermined. The data stem from a study of shared clonotypes between healthy human individuals. General study findings and limits: When naive CD4 clonotypes were compared across a handful of donors, around 5% were shared.

V lost 1 base and J 11 bases, leaving 17 bases between the germline ends. CDR1 and CDR2 (germline): MDHEN, SYDVKM. This CDR3 contains 14 residues. Only in-frame clones appear in the TCRdb table, and some are missing; sequencing was by immunoSEQ multiplex PCR. Of fewer than 350,000 clones listed, roughly 91% are singletons. The sequenced material came from memory CD8+ T cells sorted from blood. Sample subset: CD45RO+ cells pooled with CCR7-negative TemRA cells. The chain has TRBV28 and TRBJ1-1; D is perhaps TRBD1 (5 bases). The TCR comes from a young man in good health. In DNA, the CDR3 is TGTGCCAGCAGTTTATTTGGGGACGGATACGGCGCTTTCTTT. Translated, it gives CASSLFGDGYGAFF.